These 12 T cell receptor beta chains were sequenced from one sample in a study of T cell responses to AZD1222 COVID-19 vaccine. TCRdb's table, derived via immunoSEQ multiplex PCR, lists solely in-frame clones and lacks some. The sample records about 90,000 clones, 65% to 90% being singletons. The sample was peripheral blood, taken on day 0 of AZD1222 vaccination. Receptors originate from an adult in good health.

CDR3: CASSLEINEQYF. The CDR3 DNA is TGTGCCAGCAGCTTAGAAATCAACGAGCAGTACTTC. J is TRBJ2-7 and V is TRBV7-9, with D unresolved. CDR3 length: 12 amino acids. CDR1 is SEHNR and CDR2 is FQNEAQ in the germline V gene (reference sequence). V was clipped by 1 base and J by 5 bases, with 6 bases between them.

The V and J genes are TRBV7-2 and TRBJ2-5, with 9 bases aligning to TRBD2. This CDR3 contains 14 residues. Germline assignment: CDR1 SGHTA and CDR2 FQGNSA. V lost 4 bases and J lost 4; bases outside the gene matches: 4. CDR3 residues: CASSWGGRGETQYF. CDR3 bases: TGTGCCAGCAGCTGGGGCGGGAGGGGAGAGACCCAGTACTTC.

V gene TRBV12-3 or TRBV12-4 combines with J gene TRBJ1-5; D unresolved. Trimming pared 5 bases from V and 5 bases from J, leaving 10 bases between. The CDR3 spans 13 residues. The CDR3 spells CASSPDGHQPQHF. The CDR3 DNA reads as TGTGCCAGCAGTCCGGACGGCCATCAGCCCCAGCATTTT.

The gene calls are TRBV19 and TRBJ1-2, with 8 bases aligning to TRBD1. Germline CDR1 is LNHDA and CDR2 is SQIVND (reference sequence). The length of the CDR3 is 19 residues. Trimming cost V 5 bases and J 2 bases; bases outside gene matches: 19. The chain's CDR3 is CASSPRPGTGLSTNYGYTF. The CDR3 DNA follows: TGTGCCAGTAGTCCTCGACCCGGGACAGGCCTATCGACAAACTATGGCTACACCTTC.

This sequence joins TRBV15 and TRBJ1-4; D call uncertain. Trimming stripped 0 bases from V and 7 bases from J, with 6 bases between. From germline, CDR1 is LNHNV and CDR2 YYDKDF (reference sequence). CDR3 length equals 13 residues. The CDR3 protein is CATSRDRFEKLFF. The DNA of the CDR3 is TGTGCCACCAGCAGAGATCGGTTTGAAAAACTGTTTTTT.

The V gene is TRBV21-1, the J gene TRBJ2-3; the D call of TRBD2 is as the table states it, not checked on the DNA. TRBV21-1 is marked as a pseudogene. This CDR3 comprises 18 residues. CDR3 DNA: TGTGCCAGCAGCTTCCGGGACTCAACCTCGGGGGGCACAGATACGCAGTATTTT. Its translation is CASSFRDSTSGGTDTQYF.

V gene TRBV11-2 combines with J gene TRBJ2-2; possibly TRBD1 or TRBD2 for D (5 bases each). V lost 5 bases to trimming and J lost 4 bases, with 14 bases between them. The germline V gene encodes CDR1 SGHAT and CDR2 FQNNGV. This CDR3 contains 15 residues. The CDR3 protein is CASSPGTYTTGELFF. CDR3 DNA sequence: TGTGCCAGCAGCCCCGGGACGTATACCACCGGGGAGCTGTTTTTT.

The sample holds one count of this clone. The J gene is TRBJ1-1, the V gene TRBV7-9; D gene uncertain. The CDR3 length is 12 residues. Trimming pared 3 bases from V and 0 bases from J, leaving 2 bases between. CDR1 and CDR2 from the germline V gene are SEHNR and FQNEAQ (reference sequence). In DNA form, the CDR3 reads TGTGCCAGCAGCTTGGTGAACACTGAAGCTTTCTTT. The encoded protein is CASSLVNTEAFF.

The chain couples TRBV5-4 to TRBJ2-1, with 7 bases matching TRBD2. Germline CDR1 is SGHNT and CDR2 is YYREEE (reference sequence). Trimming at V came to 4 bases and at J to 5 bases, leaving 12 bases not matched to a gene. The CDR3 has 16 residues. The CDR3 protein is CASSGSSGGPHNEQFF. CDR3 DNA: TGTGCCAGCAGCGGTTCTAGCGGCGGCCCCCACAATGAGCAGTTCTTC.

The rearrangement joins TRBV28 to TRBJ1-5; D is perhaps TRBD1 (5 bases). V dropped 3 bases and J dropped 7 bases, with 10 bases sitting between them. Germline V gives CDR1 MDHEN, CDR2 SYDVKM. The CDR3 is 13 amino acids. CDR3 sequence (DNA): TGTGCCAGCAGTTTGACCGGGGCGCAGCCCCAGCATTTT. It codes for CASSLTGAQPQHF.

The chain uses TRBV7-2 and TRBJ2-1; TRBD2 might be the D (6 bases). Germline V lookup: CDR1 SGHTA, CDR2 FQGNSA. V gave up 6 bases and J gave up 4 bases, with 13 bases separating them. This CDR3 comprises 14 residues. CDR3 nucleotide sequence: TGTGCCAGCAGGCCGGGGCGGGGTTACAATGAGCAGTTCTTC. As protein: CASRPGRGYNEQFF.

The chain recombines TRBV5-1 with TRBJ2-1, with no clear D. This CDR3 has 12 amino acids. Germline assignment: CDR1 SGHRS and CDR2 YFSETQ. The V end lost 2 bases, the J end lost 6 bases, and 6 bases lay between the germline ends. CDR3 bases: TGCGCCAGCAGCTTACCTAGCAATGAGCAGTTCTTC. Translation gives CASSLPSNEQFF.